The 8 T cell receptor beta chains below all came from one sample that was sequenced in a study of blood T cell repertoires in COVID-19 (dated by TCRdb to about 2020). Libraries were prepared through the immunoSEQ multiplex PCR assay. TCRdb stores this immuneACCESS table with in-frame sequences only. Part of the clones is absent; in the studies checked, under half of the shortfall reflects unresolved V genes, and no reason is known for the rest. A total of tens of thousands of clones appear in this sample, 75% to 95% of them only once. The ten largest clones add up to approximately 3% of the sample. The sample taken for sequencing was peripheral blood. Receptors originate from a man aged 50-60 years with acute or convalescent COVID-19.

DNA for the CDR3: TGTGCCAGCAGCTCGGGACAGGGGCCTTCACAGGGCAATCAGCCCCAGCATTTT. Translation gives CASSSGQGPSQGNQPQHF. The gene calls are TRBV21-1 and TRBJ1-5; the table calls TRBD1, which could not be checked here. TRBV21-1 is designated a pseudogene. The CDR3 is made up of 18 amino acids.

This sequence joins TRBV24-1 and TRBJ2-3; a weak D match, TRBD1 (5 bases). The V gene's germline CDR1 is KGHDR and CDR2 SFDVKD. Deletions cut 3 bases from V and 4 bases from J, with 13 bases between. This CDR3 contains 15 residues. CDR3 bases: TGTGCCACCAGTGATAATGCAGGGTATGCAGATACGCAGTATTTT. Translated: CATSDNAGYADTQYF.

The V call is TRBV14, the J call TRBJ1-2; TRBD1 matches at 7 bases. The V and J ends lost 4 bases and 3 bases, in that order; junction bases with no gene match: 8. The CDR3 length is 15 residues. Germline CDR1 SGHDN, CDR2 FVKESK. The CDR3, as DNA: TGTGCCAGCAGCCGAAAAAACGACAGGGACTATGGCTACACCTTC. It encodes CASSRKNDRDYGYTF.

The CDR3 here is CASSPVGGEQFF. CDR3 nucleotides: TGTGCCAGCAGCCCGGTGGGAGGTGAGCAGTTCTTC. The chain couples TRBV12-3 or TRBV12-4 to TRBJ2-1; possibly TRBD2 for D (6 bases). The CDR3 runs to 12 residues. The V end was cut by 6 bases, the J end by 9 bases, with 12 bases between.

The J gene is TRBJ2-3, the V gene TRBV30; D possibly corresponds to TRBD2 (6 bases). CDR1 and CDR2 (germline): GTSNPN, SVGIG (reference sequence). The V end was cut by 2 bases, the J end by 6 bases, with 15 bases between. The CDR3 runs 14 residues. CDR3 region: CAWSLEGLADTQYF. CDR3 bases: TGTGCCTGGAGTTTGGAGGGTCTAGCGGATACGCAGTATTTT. Full variable domain (rest looked up from reference TRBV30 and TRBJ2-3): SQTIHQWPATLVQPVGSPLSLECTVEGTSNPNLYWYRQAAGRGLQLLFYSVGIGQISSEVPQNLSASRPQDRQFILSSKKLLLSDSGFYLCAWSLEGLADTQYFGPGTRLTVL.

The chain is built from TRBV7-9 and TRBJ1-1; D remains unclear. V gave up 6 bases and J gave up 1 base, with 21 bases separating them. CDR1 is SEHNR, CDR2 FQNEAQ, per germline (reference sequence). The length of the CDR3 is 17 residues. The CDR3 here is CASSPHRSDFTNTEAFF. CDR3 DNA sequence: TGTGCCAGCAGTCCGCACAGATCGGACTTCACGAACACTGAAGCTTTCTTT.

This clone has only one observation. This chain links TRBV10-3 with TRBJ2-5; D may be TRBD2 (6 bases). CDR1 is ENHRY and CDR2 is SYGVKD in the germline V gene. There are 13 residues in the CDR3. The ends were cut back, 2 bases at V and 4 bases at J, with 8 bases in the middle. CDR3 sequence (DNA): TGTGCCATCAGTGAGCTCGGGGGAGAGACCCAGTACTTC. This translates into CAISELGGETQYF.

The chain has TRBV15 and TRBJ1-1; 7 nucleotides match TRBD1. V was clipped by 3 bases and J by 1 base; unmatched bases: 8. The CDR3 sequence is 16 residues long. Germline lookup yields CDR1 LNHNV and CDR2 YYDKDF (reference sequence). CDR3 loop: CATSRGPGTENTEAFF. The CDR3 coding sequence is TGTGCCACCAGCAGGGGCCCCGGGACAGAGAACACTGAAGCTTTCTTT. The whole variable domain, filled in from reference TRBV15 and TRBJ1-1, reads DAMVIQNPRYQVTQFGKPVTLSCSQTLNHNVMYWYQQKSSQAPKLLFHYYDKDFNNEADTPDNFQSRRPNTSFCFLDIRSPGLGDTAMYLCATSRGPGTENTEAFFGQGTRLTVV.